This T cell receptor (beta chain) was documented in a study of Ad26.COV2.S vaccination and SARS-CoV-2 variants. Assay used: immunoSEQ multiplex PCR; TCRdb lists only in-frame clones, some missing. This table holds about 330,000 clones, roughly 88% found once. Note on this clone: The antigen remains unidentified.

Study-wide points: Total T cell responses, in the TCR breadth and depth analyses, may have been underestimated.

Germline CDR1 and CDR2: SGHTA and FQGNSA. The CDR3 spans 15 residues. V was pared by 7 bases and J by 10 bases, with 23 bases between. Treatment described: about 20 received Ad26.COV2.S at low or high dose, single or two shots; about 5 received placebo; per-sample allocation not given. Vaccine and placebo recipients were sampled on day 63 after the first injection. This TCR derives from a person aged 18-65 years who received the Ad26.COV2.S COVID-19 vaccine or a placebo. The J gene is TRBJ2-1, the V gene TRBV7-2; tentatively, D is TRBD2 (5 bases). This specimen consisted of peripheral blood, obtained in a trial of Ad26.COV2.S vaccine versus placebo. The CDR3 DNA reads as TGTGCCAGCACCACCTCGAGCGGACTCGCGAACGAGCAGTTCTTC. This codes for CASTTSSGLANEQFF.